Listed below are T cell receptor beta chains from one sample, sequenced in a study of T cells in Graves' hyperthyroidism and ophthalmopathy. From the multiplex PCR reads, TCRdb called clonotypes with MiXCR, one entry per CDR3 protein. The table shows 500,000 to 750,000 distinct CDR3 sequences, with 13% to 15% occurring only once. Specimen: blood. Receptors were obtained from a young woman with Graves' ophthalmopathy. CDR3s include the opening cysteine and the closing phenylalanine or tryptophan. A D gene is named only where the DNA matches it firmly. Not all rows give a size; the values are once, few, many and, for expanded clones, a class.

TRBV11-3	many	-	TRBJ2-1	TGTGCCAGCAGCTTAGATATGGCGCCGAATGAGCAGTTCTTC	CASSLDMAPNEQFF
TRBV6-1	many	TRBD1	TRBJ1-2	TGTGCCAGCAGTGCACAGGGGGCGGGCTATGGCTACACCTTC	CASSAQGAGYGYTF
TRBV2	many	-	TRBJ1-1	TGTGCCAGCATAGCAGGTTCTGTTTCCAACACTGAAGCTTTCTTT	CASIAGSVSNTEAFF
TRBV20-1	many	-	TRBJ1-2	TGCAGTGCTGGAGGGTCTGACAGGCACTGGGTAGGCTACACCTTC	CSAGGSDRHWVGYTF
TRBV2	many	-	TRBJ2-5	TGTGCCAGCAGTGAAGCGGGGGGGGCCAGGACCCAGTACTTC	CASSEAGGARTQYF
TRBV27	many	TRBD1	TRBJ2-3	TGTGCCAGCAGTTTATATTCGGGAGGAGGACAGGGGTCAGATACGCAGTATTTT	CASSLYSGGGQGSDTQYF
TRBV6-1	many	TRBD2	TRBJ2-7	TGTGCCAGCAGTGGACTACTAGCGGGGACCCTCCACGAGCAGTACTTC	CASSGLLAGTLHEQYF
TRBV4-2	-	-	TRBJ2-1	TGTGCCAGCAGCCAAGAGGAGCGGTACAATGAGCAGTTCTTC	CASSQEERYNEQFF
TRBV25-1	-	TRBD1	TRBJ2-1	TGTGCCAGCAGCGATGGGACAGCCGTGGGGTACAATGAGCAGTTCTTC	CASSDGTAVGYNEQFF
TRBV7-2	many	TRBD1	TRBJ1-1	TGTGCCAGCAGCCCAGGGACAGGCCGTGGGGCTTTCTTT	CASSPGTGRGAFF
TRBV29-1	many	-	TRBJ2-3	TGCAGCGTTCTAGGGGGGGCGCGCACAGATACGCAGTATTTT	CSVLGGARTDTQYF
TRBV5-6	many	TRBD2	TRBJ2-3	TGTGCCAGCAGCGCCTTAGGGACTAGCGGCCTGACCACAGATACGCAGTATTTT	CASSALGTSGLTTDTQYF
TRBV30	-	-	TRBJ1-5	TGTGCCTGGATGAGGGGAAGTCAGCCCCAGCATTTT	CAWMRGSQPQHF
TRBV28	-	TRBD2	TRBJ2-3	TGTGCCAGCAGGGTAGCGGGAGGATCAGATACGCAGTATTTT	CASRVAGGSDTQYF
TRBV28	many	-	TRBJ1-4	TGTGCCAGCAATCCAAACGGCCGTAGTGAAGAAGCGAATGAAAAACTGTTTTTT	CASNPNGRSEEANEKLFF
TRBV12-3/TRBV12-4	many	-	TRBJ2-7	TGTGCCAGCAGTTTCGCCACCTACTACGAGCAGTACTTC	CASSFATYYEQYF
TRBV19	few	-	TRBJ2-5	TGTGCCAGTATGGGGGGCACCTTCCAAGAGACCCAGTACTTC	CASMGGTFQETQYF
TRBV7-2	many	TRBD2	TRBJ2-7	TGTGCCAGCAGCTCGCGGGAGGGCTCCTACGAGCAGTACTTC	CASSSREGSYEQYF
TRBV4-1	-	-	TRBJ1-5	TGCGCCAGCAGCCAAGAGTGGAAGGGCAATCAGCCCCAGCATTTT	CASSQEWKGNQPQHF
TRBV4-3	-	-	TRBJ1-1	TGCGCCAGCAGCCAAGACGTGTGGTCGCAGGGTGAAGCTTTCTTT	CASSQDVWSQGEAFF
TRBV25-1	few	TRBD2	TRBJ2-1	TGTGCCAGCAGTGCGGGACTAGCGGGAGCCCACAATGAGCAGTTCTTC	CASSAGLAGAHNEQFF
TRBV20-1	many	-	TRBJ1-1	TGCAGTGCTAGGGGGGGAAGGGACGCGGCTTTCTTT	CSARGGRDAAFF
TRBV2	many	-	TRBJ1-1	TGTGCCAGCAAGGAACAGGCAACCACTGAAGCTTTCTTT	CASKEQATTEAFF
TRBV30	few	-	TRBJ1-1	TGTGCCTGGGGGCCTAAGGGGTATGGGTTGGGCACTGAAGCTTTCTTT	CAWGPKGYGLGTEAFF
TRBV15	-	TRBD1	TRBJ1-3	TGTGCCACCAGCAGAGACAGGGGGCTATCAGCTGGAAACACCATATATTTT	CATSRDRGLSAGNTIYF
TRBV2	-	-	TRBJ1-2	TGTGCCAGCAGTGAAGCGCTAGCTAACTATGGCTACACCTTC	CASSEALANYGYTF
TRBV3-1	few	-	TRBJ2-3	TGTGCCAGCAGCCAAAAACCACAGTATTTT	CASSQKPQYF
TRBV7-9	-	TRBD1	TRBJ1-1	TGTGCCAGCAGCCCAGGCCCCGGACAGGTGGTGGTGAACACTGAAGCTTTCTTT	CASSPGPGQVVVNTEAFF
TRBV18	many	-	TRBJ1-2	TGTGCCAGCTCACCCCTCCCCGGCCGTGGCTACACCTTC	CASSPLPGRGYTF
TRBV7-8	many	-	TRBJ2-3	TGTGCCAGCAGCTTAGATACTACCACAGATACGCAGTATTTT	CASSLDTTTDTQYF
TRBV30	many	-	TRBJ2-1	TGTGCCTGGAGTAGACAGCCTGCCTACAATGAGCAGTTCTTC	CAWSRQPAYNEQFF
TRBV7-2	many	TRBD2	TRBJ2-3	TGTGCCGCCCTCGGAGCGGGAGTCCATCCAGATACGCAGTATTTT	CAALGAGVHPDTQYF
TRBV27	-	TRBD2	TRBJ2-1	TGTGCCAGCAGTTTTCTAGCGGGAGGGCTCAATGAGCAGTTCTTC	CASSFLAGGLNEQFF
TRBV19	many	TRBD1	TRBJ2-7	TGTGCCAGTAGTACCCCCGGGACAGGAAACTACGAGCAGTACTTC	CASSTPGTGNYEQYF
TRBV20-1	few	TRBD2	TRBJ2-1	TGCAGTGCCCCCGGGGGAGGGCCTGGTGAGCAGTTCTTC	CSAPGGGPGEQFF
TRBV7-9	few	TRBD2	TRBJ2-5	TGTGCCAGCAGCTCCCCCCCCGGGACTAGCGGGAGGATGGCAGAGACCCAGTACTTC	CASSSPPGTSGRMAETQYF
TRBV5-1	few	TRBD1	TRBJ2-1	TGCGCCAGCAGCTATAACAGGGGCAGTGAGCAGTTCTTC	CASSYNRGSEQFF
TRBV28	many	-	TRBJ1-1	TGTGCCAGCAGGGGATTGGACATGAACACTGAAGCTTTCTTT	CASRGLDMNTEAFF
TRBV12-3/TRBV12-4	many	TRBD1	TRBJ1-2	TGTGCCAGCAGTCCGACCGGGACAGGGGCTGGCTACACCTTC	CASSPTGTGAGYTF
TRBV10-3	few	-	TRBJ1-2	TGTGCCATCAGTGATCCGAGGACTAGAGGGTATGGCTACACCTTC	CAISDPRTRGYGYTF
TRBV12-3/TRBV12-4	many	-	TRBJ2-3	TGTGCCAGCAGCGGGGTCGGAGATACGCAGTATTTT	CASSGVGDTQYF
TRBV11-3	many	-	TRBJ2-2	TGTGCCAGCAGCCCCCGACAGGGAGGGAGTGGGCGCACCGGGGAGCTGTTTTTT	CASSPRQGGSGRTGELFF
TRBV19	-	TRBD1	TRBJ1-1	TGTGCCAGTATAGGTCCGGGACAGGGATTCGGCACTGAAGCTTTCTTT	CASIGPGQGFGTEAFF
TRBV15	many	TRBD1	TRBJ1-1	TGTGCCACCAGCAGAGACAGGGGGCTTGGCACTGAAGCTTTCTTT	CATSRDRGLGTEAFF
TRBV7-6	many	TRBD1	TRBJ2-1	TGTGCCAGCAGCTCTTGGGACAGGGTGCACAATGAGCAGTTCTTC	CASSSWDRVHNEQFF
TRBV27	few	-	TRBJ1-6	TGTGCCAGCAGTTTATCTCCAGGGACTAATTCACCCCTCCACTTT	CASSLSPGTNSPLHF
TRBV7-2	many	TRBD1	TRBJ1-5	TGTGCCAGCAGCTGGACAGGGGGCAGTCAGCCCCAGCATTTT	CASSWTGGSQPQHF
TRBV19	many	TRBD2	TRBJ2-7	TGTGCCAGTAGTATAAGCGGGACCTACGAGCAGTACTTC	CASSISGTYEQYF
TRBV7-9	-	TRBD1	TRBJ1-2	TGTGCCAGCAGCTTGACAGGGGAGGGCTATGGCTACACCTTC	CASSLTGEGYGYTF
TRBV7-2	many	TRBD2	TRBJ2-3	TGTGCCAGCAGCTTCGGGACTAGCGGGAGTCCTCATACGCAGTATTTT	CASSFGTSGSPHTQYF
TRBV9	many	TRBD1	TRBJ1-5	TGTGCCAGCAATACAGGGGGCGGAAGCAATCAGCCCCAGCATTTT	CASNTGGGSNQPQHF
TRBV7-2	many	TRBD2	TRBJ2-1	TGTGCCAGCAGCGCCGGACCCTTACTAGCGGGATCGTACAATGAGCAGTTCTTC	CASSAGPLLAGSYNEQFF
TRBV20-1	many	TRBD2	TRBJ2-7	TGCAGTGCTAGAGATCGGGGCTACTCGCGGGAGGACTTCTACGAGCAGTACTTC	CSARDRGYSREDFYEQYF